Ten or more counts support the clone carrying this TCR beta chain. The germline V and J ends were trimmed by 4 bases and 3 bases, with 16 bases remaining between them. The V gene's germline CDR1 is SGHRS and CDR2 YFSETQ. The CDR3 covers 15 residues. The sample belongs to a study of blood T cell repertoires in COVID-19. Overall study: Donors in Cohort 3 who had recovered were those with two negative PCRs, healthcare professional clearance, or resolution of their symptoms. Collection of acute and convalescent COVID-19 samples took place in the United States, Italy and Spain. T cells, B-cell-depleted T cells, or PBMCs supplied cDNA or gDNA.

Participants, about 18 to 90 years old, spanned about 26 US areas. Sequencing was performed with immunoSEQ multiplex PCR; in TCRdb, only in-frame clones are kept and a portion is missing. The table records roughly 210,000 clones, around 87% of them present only once. Material: PBMCs or T cells enriched from blood (not recorded which). The sequence was collected from a man aged 25 to 40 in a cohort exposed to, infected with or recovered from COVID-19 (not recorded which). This rearrangement joins TRBV5-1 to TRBJ1-2; D unclear. CDR3 region: CASSATPPGDYGYTF. The CDR3 region has the DNA TGCGCCAGCAGCGCGACACCACCCGGGGACTATGGCTACACCTTC.